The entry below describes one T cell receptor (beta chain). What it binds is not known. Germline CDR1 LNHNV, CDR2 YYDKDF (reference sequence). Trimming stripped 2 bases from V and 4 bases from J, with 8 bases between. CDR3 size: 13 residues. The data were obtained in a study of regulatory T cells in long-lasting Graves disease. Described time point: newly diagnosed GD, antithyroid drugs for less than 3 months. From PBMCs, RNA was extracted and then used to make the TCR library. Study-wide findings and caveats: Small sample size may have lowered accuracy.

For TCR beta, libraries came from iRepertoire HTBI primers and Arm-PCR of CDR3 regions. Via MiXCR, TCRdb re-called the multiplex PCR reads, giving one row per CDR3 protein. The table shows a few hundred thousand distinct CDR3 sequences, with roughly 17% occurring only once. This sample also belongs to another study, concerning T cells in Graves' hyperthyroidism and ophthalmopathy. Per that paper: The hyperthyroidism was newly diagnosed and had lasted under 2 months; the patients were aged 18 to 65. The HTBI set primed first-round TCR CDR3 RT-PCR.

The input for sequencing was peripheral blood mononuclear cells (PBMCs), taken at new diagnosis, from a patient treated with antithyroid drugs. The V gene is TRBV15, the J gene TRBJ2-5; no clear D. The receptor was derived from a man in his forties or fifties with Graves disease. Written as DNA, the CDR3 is TGTGCCACCAGCAGATTAGGGCCAGAGACCCAGTACTTC. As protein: CATSRLGPETQYF.